This T cell receptor (beta chain) was recovered during a study of response to subunit inactivated influenza vaccine. TCRdb re-derived calls from the RT-PCR reads in MiXCR, one entry per CDR3 protein. The repertoire holds about 580,000 distinct CDR3 sequences, with around 15% as singletons. This sequence originates from a man between 45 and 60 years old who received an inactivated influenza vaccine. The input for sequencing was PBMCs from blood, taken about 13 days after vaccination.

CDR3 amino acids: CASSPGQGSGANVLTF. The CDR3 DNA follows: TGTGCCAGCAGTCCGGGACAGGGCTCTGGGGCCAACGTCCTGACTTTC. The V call is TRBV28, the J call TRBJ2-6, with 9 bases identical to TRBD1. With 5 bases clipped from V and 0 bases from J, the junction kept 2 bases outside the gene matches. The CDR3 is made up of 16 amino acids. The germline V gene encodes CDR1 MDHEN and CDR2 SYDVKM.